This T cell receptor (beta chain) was retrieved from a study of shared clonotypes between healthy human individuals. General study findings and limits: Estimated richness was generally greater in naive than memory subsets. The researchers took only blood, and tissue repertoires probably look different.

Naive CD8 cells lacked CD45RO, underwent positive selection for CCR7 and left out terminally differentiated effector memory CD45RA+ cells. This clone was counted once. Its antigen is unknown. Other DNA sequences within the sample encode an identical CDR3. Here immunoSEQ multiplex PCR was the method, and the copy in TCRdb shows in-frame clones only, minus some. The sample includes roughly 1,800,000 clones, less than 95% seen only once; the top ten take roughly 1.2%. CDR1 is SEHNR and CDR2 is FQNEAQ in the germline V gene (reference sequence). V lost 3 bases and J 7 bases, leaving 10 bases between the germline ends. The CDR3 contains 12 residues.

This rearrangement joins TRBV7-9 to TRBJ2-7; tentatively, D is TRBD1 or TRBD2 (5 bases each). The TCR comes from a man in his late teens or twenties in good health. Input material: naive CD8+ T cells sorted from blood. CDR3: CASSFGTSEQYF. In DNA form, the CDR3 reads TGTGCCAGCAGCTTTGGGACGTCAGAGCAGTACTTC.